The 24 T cell receptor beta chains in this list originate from one sample, sequenced in a study of control samples from healthy donors and cancer patients. The data were produced by immunoSEQ multiplex PCR, yet TCRdb's version contains in-frame clones alone and is incomplete. The sample yields about 83,000 clones, around 91% seen once. Sequenced sample: blood. The origin of the receptors is a man aged 50-60 years in good health.

The chain employs TRBV3-1 (or the pseudogene TRBV3-2) and TRBJ2-7; 8 positions agree with TRBD2. With 5 bases clipped from V and 3 bases from J, the junction kept 6 bases outside the gene matches. This CDR3 has 14 amino acids. Germline V gene sequence: CDR1 LGHDT, CDR2 YNNKEL (reference sequence). CDR3 amino acids: CASSSSGTSYEQYF. Here the CDR3 DNA reads TGTGCCAGCAGCTCTTCCGGGACTAGCTACGAGCAGTACTTC.

The chain couples TRBV5-6 to TRBJ1-6; D remains unclear. V dropped 0 bases and J dropped 3 bases, with 13 bases sitting between them. Germline assignment: CDR1 SGHDT and CDR2 YYEEEE. There are 17 residues in the CDR3. The CDR3 nucleotides are TGTGCCAGCAGCTTGGCGTCCGGGGTACTCTATAATTCACCCCTCCACTTT. Amino acids: CASSLASGVLYNSPLHF.

This clone was found once. This sequence joins TRBV7-2 and TRBJ2-7; TRBD1 aligns across 7 bases. Germline assignment: CDR1 SGHTA and CDR2 FQGNSA. V lost 5 bases, J lost 2 bases, and 3 bases stayed unmatched. The CDR3 is 13 amino acids. The CDR3 sequence is CASSRDSTYEQYF. The CDR3 DNA follows: TGTGCCAGCAGCCGGGACAGCACCTACGAGCAGTACTTC.

The V gene is TRBV9, the J gene TRBJ1-4; 7 positions agree with TRBD1. Per germline, CDR1 SGDLS and CDR2 YYNGEE. J lost 8 bases, V lost 0 bases, and 7 bases had no gene match. This CDR3 contains 15 residues. Here the CDR3 reads CASSVGDSRGEKLFF. As DNA, the CDR3 is TGTGCCAGCAGCGTAGGGGACAGCCGCGGCGAAAAACTGTTTTTT.

V is TRBV10-3 and J is TRBJ1-1; the D is unclear. The CDR3 totals 11 residues. In germline, CDR1 is ENHRY, CDR2 SYGVKD. The V gene lost 7 bases and the J gene lost 3 bases, with 6 bases spanning the gap. This CDR3 is CAIKEDTEAFF. For the CDR3, the DNA is TGTGCCATCAAAGAGGACACTGAAGCTTTCTTT.

This clone was detected only once. V is TRBV5-1 and J is TRBJ1-1; possible D gene TRBD1, 6 bases. Trimming shortened V by 4 bases and J by 0 bases, and 13 bases separated the two germline ends. The CDR3 is 15 amino acids. CDR1 and CDR2 (germline): SGHRS, YFSETQ. CDR3 residues: CASSRTDSLNTEAFF. The CDR3 nucleotides read TGCGCCAGCAGCCGGACGGACAGCTTGAACACTGAAGCTTTCTTT.

V gene TRBV29-1 combines with J gene TRBJ1-1; D not certain. CDR3 length equals 14 residues. Trimming pared 4 bases from V and 10 bases from J, leaving 22 bases between. The germline CDR1 and CDR2 sequences are SQVTM and ANQGSEA. CDR3 DNA sequence: TGCAGCGTTGCGGCGGGCACTGCTGGTGGTGGAGCTTTCTTT. This codes for CSVAAGTAGGGAFF.

The genes are TRBV5-1 and TRBJ1-1; a possible D gene is TRBD1 (5 bases). Germline assignment: CDR1 SGHRS and CDR2 YFSETQ. The CDR3 contains 15 residues. Trimming removed 7 bases at V and 1 base at J, with 17 bases between. The CDR3 here is CASLPDQGRNTEAFF. The CDR3 region has the DNA TGCGCCAGCCTCCCCGATCAGGGACGGAACACTGAAGCTTTCTTT.

The chain employs TRBV4-1 and TRBJ1-1; no definite D call. This CDR3 has 15 residues. Trimming took 1 base from V and 0 from J, leaving 9 bases between them. Germline CDR1 is MGHRA and CDR2 is YSYEKL. This CDR3 is CASSQVPLMNTEAFF. The CDR3, as DNA: TGCGCCAGCAGCCAAGTCCCGCTCATGAACACTGAAGCTTTCTTT.

The chain is built from TRBV24-1 and TRBJ2-5; 9 bases map to TRBD1. Germline CDR1 KGHDR, CDR2 SFDVKD. There are 17 residues in the CDR3. The J segment lost 3 bases and the V segment lost 2 bases, leaving 9 bases of the junction unmatched. Written as DNA, the CDR3 is TGTGCCACCAGTGATTCATTTACCGGGACAGGGAAAGAGACCCAGTACTTC. This codes for CATSDSFTGTGKETQYF.

The V and J genes are TRBV7-2 and TRBJ1-2; D unresolved. The CDR3 is 13 amino acids. CDR1 SGHTA and CDR2 FQGNSA come from the germline V gene. V lost 7 bases and J lost 0, with 9 bases in between. The CDR3 DNA reads TGTGCCAGCATCCCCACGGCTAACTATGGCTACACCTTC. Translating it yields CASIPTANYGYTF.

V is TRBV25-1 and J is TRBJ2-7; D remains unclear. The CDR3 sequence is 13 residues long. V lost 10 bases and J 2 bases, leaving 15 bases between the germline ends. Germline V gene data show CDR1 as MGHDK and CDR2 as SYGVNS. Here the CDR3 reads CATRLRTAYEQYF. The CDR3 DNA reads as TGTGCCACCCGACTCCGGACGGCCTACGAGCAGTACTTC.

Only a few counts were recorded for this clone. The rearrangement joins TRBV13 to TRBJ2-2; no reliable D call. CDR1 is PRHDT and CDR2 is FYEKMQ in the germline V gene (reference sequence). CDR3 length: 13 residues. Trimming stripped 5 bases from V and 6 bases from J, with 10 bases between. CDR3 residues: CASSLGPPGELFF. The CDR3 DNA is TGTGCCAGCAGCCTCGGGCCCCCCGGGGAGCTGTTTTTT.

This clone was seen once. The chain recombines TRBV2 with TRBJ1-5, with D unresolved. Per germline, CDR1 SNHLY and CDR2 FYNNEI. The V gene lost 8 bases and the J gene lost 2 bases, with 13 bases spanning the gap. This CDR3 contains 14 residues. The CDR3 region is CASGSISGNQPQHF. DNA of the CDR3: TGTGCCAGCGGGTCAATAAGTGGCAATCAGCCCCAGCATTTT.

The rearrangement joins TRBV30 to TRBJ1-1; D is uncertain. This CDR3 is built from 11 residues. Germline CDR1 and CDR2: GTSNPN and SVGIG (reference sequence). Trimming stripped 2 bases from V and 7 bases from J, with 8 bases between. DNA for the CDR3: TGTGCCTGGAGTTGGCGGAATGAAGCTTTCTTT. The encoded protein is CAWSWRNEAFF.

The J gene is TRBJ2-1, the V gene TRBV2, with 7 nucleotides matching TRBD1. CDR1 SNHLY and CDR2 FYNNEI come from the germline V gene. The CDR3 length is 16 residues. V lost 7 bases, J lost 6 bases, and 15 bases stayed unmatched. The CDR3, as DNA: TGTGCCAGCACTCCGGACAGGAGAGCATCTTCCAATGAGCAGTTCTTC. Encoded protein: CASTPDRRASSNEQFF.

With respect to this clone: The junction shows a germline mismatch at one end, possibly a read error. V is TRBV10-1 and J is TRBJ1-5, with unresolved D. This CDR3 has 14 residues. Germline assignment: CDR1 WNHNN and CDR2 SYGVQD (reference sequence). The chain's CDR3 is CPSSRLYSNQPQHF. The CDR3 nucleotides are TGCCCCAGCAGTCGACTCTACAGCAATCAGCCCCAGCATTTT.

This rearrangement joins TRBV27 to TRBJ1-5; 10 bases map to TRBD1. CDR3 length equals 16 residues. Germline CDR1 reads MNHEY; CDR2 reads SMNVEV (reference sequence). V was pared by 5 bases and J by 0 bases, with 4 bases of the junction left unmatched. The CDR3 DNA is TGTGCCAGCAGTCCCGGGACAGGGGTTAGCAATCAGCCCCAGCATTTT. Its protein is CASSPGTGVSNQPQHF.

This clone was picked up one time. The V and J genes are TRBV2 and TRBJ2-3; tentatively, D is TRBD2 (6 bases). The CDR3 runs 12 residues. Trimming stripped 7 bases from V and 5 bases from J, with 10 bases between. Germline lookup yields CDR1 SNHLY and CDR2 FYNNEI. CDR3 protein: CASTGVGDTQYF. The CDR3 nucleotides read TGTGCCAGCACGGGGGTCGGAGATACGCAGTATTTT.

This sequence joins TRBV10-2 and TRBJ1-5, with D perhaps matching TRBD1 (5 bases). V lost 2 bases and J lost 5, with 10 bases in between. Germline CDR1 reads WSHSY; CDR2 reads SAAADI. The CDR3 sequence is 14 residues long. The chain's CDR3 is CASSEAGLDQPQHF. CDR3 nucleotides: TGCGCCAGCAGTGAGGCGGGGCTTGATCAGCCCCAGCATTTT.

This sequence joins TRBV19 and TRBJ2-7; 8 bases match TRBD1. With V trimmed by 1 base and J by 1 base, 3 bases remained unmatched. This CDR3 has 15 residues. Germline V lookup: CDR1 LNHDA, CDR2 SQIVND (reference sequence). CDR3 loop: CASSIGTGQSYEQYF. CDR3 bases: TGTGCCAGTAGTATAGGGACAGGGCAATCCTACGAGCAGTACTTC.

The chain uses TRBV2 and TRBJ1-5, with TRBD1 identical over 10 bases. The CDR3 spans 15 residues. V dropped 6 bases and J dropped 5; count of bases not matched to a gene: 7. Germline V gene sequence: CDR1 SNHLY, CDR2 FYNNEI. The CDR3, as DNA: TGTGCCAGCAGCATGGACAGGGGGGGGTATCAGCCCCAGCATTTT. Its translation: CASSMDRGGYQPQHF.

The count of this clone is one. This sequence joins TRBV2 and TRBJ2-3; no definite D call. V was cut by 6 bases and J by 4 bases, with 14 bases left in between. Germline CDR1 SNHLY, CDR2 FYNNEI. The CDR3 runs 14 residues. CDR3 bases: TGTGCCAGCAGCCCCCCGACTGGGCCAGATACGCAGTATTTT. This encodes CASSPPTGPDTQYF.

This rearrangement joins TRBV7-2 to TRBJ1-1; D is uncertain. Per germline, CDR1 SGHTA and CDR2 FQGNSA. V lost 3 bases, J lost 3 bases, and 5 bases lay in between. The CDR3 has 12 amino acids. The CDR3 protein is CASSFLDTEAFF. In DNA, the CDR3 is TGTGCCAGCAGCTTTCTGGACACTGAAGCTTTCTTT.